This T cell receptor beta chain emerged from a study of T cells in tuberculosis. Study information: Sequenced TCRs come from CD1B-GMM tetramer-binding T cells.

Method: immunoSEQ multiplex PCR; TCRdb's copy keeps in-frame clones and lacks some. The data contain 55,000 to 60,000 clones, 70% to 90% of them singletons. Cells were sorted from thawed PBMC rested overnight and stained with GMM-loaded CD1B tetramer, viability dye and anti-CD3. The lipid loaded on the CD1B tetramers was C32 glucose monomycolate from Rhodococcus equi. PBMC for tetramer sorting were first depleted of CD14-expressing monocytes. Each donor contributed roughly 100,000 sorted tetramer-negative cells. The CDR3 length is 17 residues. V lost 0 bases, J lost 1 base, and 7 bases stayed unmatched. Germline V gene sequence: CDR1 LGHNA, CDR2 YSLEER.

The receptor was derived from an adult woman with latent tuberculosis. The sequencing input was CD1b-GMM tetramer-negative cells sorted from PBMCs. The chain couples TRBV4-3 to TRBJ2-3; TRBD1 aligns across 7 bases. The CDR3 DNA reads as TGCGCCAGCAGCCAAGATAAAGGGGGCCTCGGCACAGATACGCAGTATTTT. Amino acids: CASSQDKGGLGTDTQYF.